The 8 T cell receptor beta chains listed next were all sequenced from one sample in a study of blood T cell repertoires in COVID-19. Assay: immunoSEQ multiplex PCR; the TCRdb copy retains only in-frame clones and omits some. The repertoire holds 180,000 or so clones, with roughly 80% as singletons. Material for sequencing was peripheral blood. The source is a human donor with acute or convalescent COVID-19. The donor label of this sample is uncertain.

The genes are TRBV20-1 and TRBJ2-7, with TRBD2 matching over 10 bases. This CDR3 is built from 17 residues. CDR1 and CDR2 from the germline V gene are DFQATT and SNEGSKA (reference sequence). Trimming removed 3 bases from V and 4 bases from J; junction bases left unmatched: 15. In DNA form, the CDR3 reads TGCAGTGCTAGTCCCCGGGGGCCTCTAGCGGGAGAGTACGAGCAGTACTTC. Amino acid sequence: CSASPRGPLAGEYEQYF.

The rearrangement joins TRBV9 to TRBJ1-1; TRBD1 is a possible D gene (5 bases). This CDR3 spans 15 amino acids. CDR1 and CDR2 (germline): SGDLS, YYNGEE. Between the trimmed V and J ends, which lost 4 bases and 0 bases, there was a span of 13 bases. CDR3 protein: CASSPQGGLNTEAFF. The CDR3 DNA is TGTGCCAGCAGCCCCCAGGGCGGATTGAACACTGAAGCTTTCTTT.

This clone was detected only a few times. CDR3 protein: CASSKTGVDNGYTF. CDR3 nucleotide sequence: TGTGCCAGCAGCAAGACGGGGGTAGATAATGGCTACACCTTC. The genes are TRBV6-5 and TRBJ1-2, with D maybe TRBD1 (5 bases). CDR1 and CDR2 (germline): MNHEY, SVGAGI. The CDR3 spans 14 residues. V dropped 6 bases and J dropped 6 bases, with 17 bases sitting between them.

The rearrangement joins TRBV28 to TRBJ1-2; tentatively, D is TRBD1 (6 bases). CDR3 size: 13 residues. Germline CDR1 and CDR2: MDHEN and SYDVKM. Trimming cost V 6 bases and J 9 bases, with 17 bases left between them. CDR3 coding DNA: TGTGCCAGCAGAAAGAAGGGGGTCTCGAGCTACACCTTC. This encodes CASRKKGVSSYTF.

This chain joins TRBV6-5 and TRBJ2-4; tentative D call: TRBD2 (5 bases). Trimming removed 0 bases from V and 0 bases from J, with 9 bases in between. Germline values: CDR1 MNHEY, CDR2 SVGAGI. The CDR3 covers 16 residues. CDR3 bases: TGTGCCAGCAGTTACTCGAGGGCCCTAGCCAAAAACATTCAGTACTTC. It is translated as CASSYSRALAKNIQYF.

V is TRBV11-3 and J is TRBJ2-5, with 9 bases that match TRBD2. The J segment lost 4 bases and the V segment lost 1 base, leaving 4 bases of the junction unmatched. CDR3 size: 15 residues. Germline-derived CDR1 and CDR2 are SGHNT and YENEEA. The CDR3 DNA reads TGTGCCAGCAGCTTAGGCGGGGGGGCCGGAGAGACCCAGTACTTC. Amino acids: CASSLGGGAGETQYF.

This clone showed up just a few times. CDR3: CASSLDRTSNTGELFF. DNA of the CDR3: TGTGCCAGTAGTCTCGACAGGACATCGAACACCGGGGAGCTGTTTTTT. The rearrangement uses TRBV19 and TRBJ2-2, with D maybe TRBD1 (6 bases). V gave up 5 bases and J gave up 0 bases, with 13 bases separating them. Germline V gene sequence: CDR1 LNHDA, CDR2 SQIVND (reference sequence). This CDR3 is built from 16 residues.

The chain carries TRBV11-2 and TRBJ1-1; the match to TRBD1 covers 10 bases. Germline trimming cut 5 bases from V and 5 bases from J; bases unmatched to any gene: 5. The CDR3 extends over 14 amino acids. CDR1 is SGHAT, CDR2 FQNNGV, per germline. CDR3 residues: CASSPGTGETEAFF. CDR3 coding DNA: TGTGCCAGCAGCCCAGGGACAGGGGAGACTGAAGCTTTCTTT.